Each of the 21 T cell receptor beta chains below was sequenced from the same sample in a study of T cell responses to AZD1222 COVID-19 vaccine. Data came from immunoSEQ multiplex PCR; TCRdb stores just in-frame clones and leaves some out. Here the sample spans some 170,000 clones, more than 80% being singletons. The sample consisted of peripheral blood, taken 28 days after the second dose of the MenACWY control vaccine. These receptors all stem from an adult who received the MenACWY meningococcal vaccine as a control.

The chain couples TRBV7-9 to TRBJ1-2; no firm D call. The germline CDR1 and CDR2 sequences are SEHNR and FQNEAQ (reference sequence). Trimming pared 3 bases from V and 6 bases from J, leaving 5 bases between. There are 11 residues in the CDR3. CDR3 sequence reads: CASSFGDGYTF. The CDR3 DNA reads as TGTGCCAGCAGCTTCGGGGATGGCTACACCTTC.

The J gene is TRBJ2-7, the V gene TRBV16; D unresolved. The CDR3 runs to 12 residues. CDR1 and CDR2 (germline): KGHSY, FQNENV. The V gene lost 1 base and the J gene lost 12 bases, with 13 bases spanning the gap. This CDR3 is CASSQFLGRRYF. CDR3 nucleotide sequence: TGTGCCAGCAGCCAATTCCTTGGAAGACGGTACTTC.

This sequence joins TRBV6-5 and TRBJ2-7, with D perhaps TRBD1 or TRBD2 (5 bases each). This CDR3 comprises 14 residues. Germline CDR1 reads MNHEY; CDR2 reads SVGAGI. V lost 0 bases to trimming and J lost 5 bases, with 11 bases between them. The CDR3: CASSYSGQGHEQYF. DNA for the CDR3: TGTGCCAGCAGTTACTCGGGGCAGGGACACGAGCAGTACTTC.

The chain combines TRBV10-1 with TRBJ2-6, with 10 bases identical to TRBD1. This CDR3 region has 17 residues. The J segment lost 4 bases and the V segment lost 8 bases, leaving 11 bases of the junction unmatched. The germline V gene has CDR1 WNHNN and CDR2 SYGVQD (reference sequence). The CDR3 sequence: CASGPGTGDVGANVLTF. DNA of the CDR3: TGCGCCAGCGGCCCCGGGACAGGGGATGTGGGGGCCAACGTCCTGACTTTC.

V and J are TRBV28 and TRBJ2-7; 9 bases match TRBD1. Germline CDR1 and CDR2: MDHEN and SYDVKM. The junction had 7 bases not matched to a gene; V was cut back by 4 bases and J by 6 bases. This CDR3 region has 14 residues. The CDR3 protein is CASSSGTGKGEQYF. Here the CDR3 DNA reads TGTGCCAGCAGTTCCGGGACAGGGAAGGGCGAGCAGTACTTC.

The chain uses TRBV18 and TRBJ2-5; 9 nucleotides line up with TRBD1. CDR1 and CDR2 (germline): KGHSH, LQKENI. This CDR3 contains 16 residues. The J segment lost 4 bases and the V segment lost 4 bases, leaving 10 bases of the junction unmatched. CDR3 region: CASSRLDTGGGETQYF. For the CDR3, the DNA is TGTGCCAGCTCACGGCTAGATACAGGGGGCGGAGAGACCCAGTACTTC.

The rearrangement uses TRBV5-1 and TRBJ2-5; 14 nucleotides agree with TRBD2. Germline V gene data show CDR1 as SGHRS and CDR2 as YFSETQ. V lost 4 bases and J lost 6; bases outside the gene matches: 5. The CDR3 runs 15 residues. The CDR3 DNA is TGCGCCAGCAGCGGGGGACTAGCGGGAGTAAAGACCCAGTACTTC. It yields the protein CASSGGLAGVKTQYF.

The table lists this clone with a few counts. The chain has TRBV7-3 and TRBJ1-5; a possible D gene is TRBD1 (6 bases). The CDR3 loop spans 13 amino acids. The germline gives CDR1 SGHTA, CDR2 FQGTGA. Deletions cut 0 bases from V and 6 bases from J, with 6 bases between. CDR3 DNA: TGTGCCAGCAGCTTAACAGGGGGTCAGCCCCAGCATTTT. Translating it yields CASSLTGGQPQHF.

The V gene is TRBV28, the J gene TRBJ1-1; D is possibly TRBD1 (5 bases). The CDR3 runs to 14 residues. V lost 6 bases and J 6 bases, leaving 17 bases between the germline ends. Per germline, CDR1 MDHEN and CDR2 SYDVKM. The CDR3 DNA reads TGTGCCAGCAGACCGGGGCCAAGAGACCCTGAAGCTTTCTTT. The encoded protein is CASRPGPRDPEAFF. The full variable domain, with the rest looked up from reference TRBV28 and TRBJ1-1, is DVKVTQSSRYLVKRTGEKVFLECVQDMDHENMFWYRQDPGLGLRLIYFSYDVKMKEKGDIPEGYSVSREKKERFSLILESASTNQTSMYLCASRPGPRDPEAFFGQGTRLTVV.

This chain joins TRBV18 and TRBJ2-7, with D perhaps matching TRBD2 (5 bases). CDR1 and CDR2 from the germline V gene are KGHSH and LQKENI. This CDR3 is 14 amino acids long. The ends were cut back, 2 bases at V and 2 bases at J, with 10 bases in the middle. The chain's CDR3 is CASSPGERAYEQYF. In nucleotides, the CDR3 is TGTGCCAGCTCACCAGGGGAGAGGGCCTACGAGCAGTACTTC.

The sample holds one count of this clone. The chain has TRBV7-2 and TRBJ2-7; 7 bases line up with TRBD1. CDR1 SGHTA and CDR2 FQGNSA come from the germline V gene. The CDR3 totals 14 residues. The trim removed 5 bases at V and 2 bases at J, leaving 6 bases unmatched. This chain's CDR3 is CASSPGQATYEQYF. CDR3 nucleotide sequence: TGTGCCAGCAGCCCCGGACAGGCAACCTACGAGCAGTACTTC.

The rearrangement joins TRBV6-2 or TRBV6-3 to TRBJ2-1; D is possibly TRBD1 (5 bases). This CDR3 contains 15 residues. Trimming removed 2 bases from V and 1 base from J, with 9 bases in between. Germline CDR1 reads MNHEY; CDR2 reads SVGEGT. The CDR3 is CASSYIRGSYNEQFF. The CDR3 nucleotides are TGTGCCAGCAGTTACATTAGGGGTTCCTACAATGAGCAGTTCTTC.

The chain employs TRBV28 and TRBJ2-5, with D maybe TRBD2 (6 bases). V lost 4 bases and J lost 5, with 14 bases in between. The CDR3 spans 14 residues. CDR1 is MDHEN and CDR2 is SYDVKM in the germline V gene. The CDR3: CASSSNRGWETQYF. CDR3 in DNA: TGTGCCAGCAGTTCGAATCGGGGGTGGGAGACCCAGTACTTC.

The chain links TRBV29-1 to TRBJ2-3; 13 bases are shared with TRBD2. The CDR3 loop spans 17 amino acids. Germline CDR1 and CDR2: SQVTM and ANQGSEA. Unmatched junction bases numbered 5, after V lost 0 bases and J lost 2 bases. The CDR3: CSVEDPGLAGPTDTQYF. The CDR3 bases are TGCAGCGTTGAAGACCCGGGACTAGCGGGACCCACAGATACGCAGTATTTT.

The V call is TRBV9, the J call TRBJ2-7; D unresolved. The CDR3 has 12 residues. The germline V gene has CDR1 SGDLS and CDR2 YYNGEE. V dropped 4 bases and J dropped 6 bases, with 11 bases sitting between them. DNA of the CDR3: TGTGCCAGCAGCCCACATGGTGGCGAGCAGTACTTC. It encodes CASSPHGGEQYF. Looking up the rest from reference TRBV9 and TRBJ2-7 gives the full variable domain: DSGVTQTPKHLITATGQRVTLRCSPRSGDLSVYWYQQSLDQGLQFLIQYYNGEERAKGNILERFSAQQFPDLHSELNLSSLELGDSALYFCASSPHGGEQYFGPGTRLTVT.

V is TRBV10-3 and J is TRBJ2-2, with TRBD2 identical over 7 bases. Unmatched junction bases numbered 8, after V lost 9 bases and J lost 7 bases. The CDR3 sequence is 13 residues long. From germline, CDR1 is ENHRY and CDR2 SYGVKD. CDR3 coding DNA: TGTGCCATAAGGGAGGGCCAAAACGGGGAGCTGTTTTTT. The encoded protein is CAIREGQNGELFF.

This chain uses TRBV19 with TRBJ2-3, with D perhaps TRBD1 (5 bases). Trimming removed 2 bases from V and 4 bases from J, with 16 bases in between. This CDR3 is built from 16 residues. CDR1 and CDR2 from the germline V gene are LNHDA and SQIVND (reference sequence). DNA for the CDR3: TGTGCCAGTAGTATAATAACAGGCCGATCGGCAGATACGCAGTATTTT. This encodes CASSIITGRSADTQYF.

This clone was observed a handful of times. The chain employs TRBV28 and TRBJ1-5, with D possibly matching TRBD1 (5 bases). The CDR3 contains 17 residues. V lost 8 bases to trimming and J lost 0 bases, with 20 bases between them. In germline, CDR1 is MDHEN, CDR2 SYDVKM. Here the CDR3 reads CASPVGARPDSNQPQHF. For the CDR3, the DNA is TGTGCCAGCCCCGTAGGGGCTCGACCTGATAGCAATCAGCCCCAGCATTTT.

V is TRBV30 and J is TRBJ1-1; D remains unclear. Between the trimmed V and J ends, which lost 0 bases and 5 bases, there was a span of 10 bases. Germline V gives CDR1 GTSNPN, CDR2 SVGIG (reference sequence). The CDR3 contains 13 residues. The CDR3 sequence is CAWSVGQTTEAFF. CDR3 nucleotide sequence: TGTGCCTGGAGTGTCGGTCAGACGACTGAAGCTTTCTTT.

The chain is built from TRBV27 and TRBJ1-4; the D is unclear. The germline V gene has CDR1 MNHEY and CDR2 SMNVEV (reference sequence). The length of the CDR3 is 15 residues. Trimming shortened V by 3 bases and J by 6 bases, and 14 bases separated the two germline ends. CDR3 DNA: TGTGCCAGCAGTTTTACCGGGCGTTTGGATGAAAAACTGTTTTTT. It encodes CASSFTGRLDEKLFF.

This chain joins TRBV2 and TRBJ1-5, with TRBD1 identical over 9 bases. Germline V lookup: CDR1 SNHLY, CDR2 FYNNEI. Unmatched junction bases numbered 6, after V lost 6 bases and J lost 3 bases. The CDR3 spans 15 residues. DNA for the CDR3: TGTGCCAGCAGACGGGACAGGGCTTCCAATCAGCCCCAGCATTTT. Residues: CASRRDRASNQPQHF.